The 20 T cell receptor beta chains in this list originate from one sample, sequenced in a study of blood T cell repertoires in COVID-19. Repertoires were generated with immunoSEQ multiplex PCR, while TCRdb's copy carries only in-frame clones and drops some. The sample yields 350,000 to 400,000 clones, more than 85% seen once. Source material: PBMCs or T cells enriched from blood (not recorded which). These TCRs come from a woman in her thirties or forties who had been exposed to COVID-19.

The chain recombines TRBV4-1 with TRBJ1-6, with a weak D call TRBD1 (5 bases). With 2 bases removed from V and 3 bases from J, the gap between germline ends came to 11 bases. CDR3 length: 16 residues. The germline V gene encodes CDR1 MGHRA and CDR2 YSYEKL. Here the CDR3 DNA reads TGCGCCAGCAGCCAACTAAACCAGGGCTATAATTCACCCCTCCACTTT. It translates to CASSQLNQGYNSPLHF.

The chain recombines TRBV7-8 with TRBJ1-6, with D perhaps TRBD1 (5 bases). This CDR3 spans 17 amino acids. Trimming took 0 bases from V and 9 from J, leaving 18 bases between them. The germline V gene has CDR1 SGHVS and CDR2 FQNEAQ. This CDR3 reads CASSLAQRRGFASPLHF. CDR3 nucleotide sequence: TGTGCCAGCAGCTTAGCGCAGAGGAGGGGCTTTGCTTCACCCCTCCACTTT. The whole variable domain, remainder taken from reference TRBV7-8 and TRBJ1-6, is GAGVSQSPRYKVAKRGQDVALRCDPISGHVSLFWYQQALGQGPEFLTYFQNEAQLDKSGLPSDRFFAERPEGSVSTLKIQRTQQEDSAVYLCASSLAQRRGFASPLHFGNGTRLTVT.

The chain uses TRBV7-9 and TRBJ1-5; D is ambiguous. V dropped 1 base and J dropped 11 bases, with 12 bases sitting between them. The germline CDR1 and CDR2 sequences are SEHNR and FQNEAQ (reference sequence). This CDR3 has 13 amino acids. In nucleotides, the CDR3 is TGTGCCAGCAGCTTAGGTTTGGGAGGGACCCAGCATTTT. Translated: CASSLGLGGTQHF.

The chain couples TRBV3-1 (or the pseudogene TRBV3-2) to TRBJ1-1, with D perhaps TRBD1 (5 bases). The germline V and J ends were trimmed by 4 bases and 4 bases, with 19 bases remaining between them. The length of the CDR3 is 16 residues. CDR1 LGHDT and CDR2 YNNKEL come from the germline V gene (reference sequence). As DNA, the CDR3 is TGTGCCAGCAGCCCTCAGGCTTCGACAGCTGGCACTGAAGCTTTCTTT. Protein sequence: CASSPQASTAGTEAFF.

In DNA form, the CDR3 reads TGTGCCAGCAGTTTAGCGCTAAGCTCCTACAATGAGCAGTTCTTC. This codes for CASSLALSSYNEQFF. The chain couples TRBV21-1 to TRBJ2-1; the tabulated D call, TRBD2, remains unverified against the DNA. TRBV21-1 is a pseudogene segment. The CDR3 runs 15 residues.

This clone occurred once. The chain combines TRBV2 with TRBJ2-5; weak D call: TRBD1 (6 bases). Germline V gene lookup returns CDR1 SNHLY and CDR2 FYNNEI. V was pared by 6 bases and J by 1 base, with 15 bases between. The CDR3 consists of 15 residues. The chain's CDR3 is CASSARRGGQETQYF. CDR3 nucleotides: TGTGCCAGCAGCGCGCGGCGAGGGGGCCAAGAGACCCAGTACTTC.

V and J are TRBV10-3 and TRBJ1-2; 10 nucleotides line up with TRBD1. CDR1 ENHRY and CDR2 SYGVKD come from the germline V gene. V lost 7 bases, J lost 6 bases, and 8 bases stayed unmatched. The CDR3 has 14 residues. The CDR3 loop reads CAINKDRGYDGYTF. As DNA, the CDR3 is TGTGCCATCAACAAGGACAGGGGGTACGATGGCTACACCTTC.

The chain links TRBV30 to TRBJ1-2; no clear D gene. V dropped 0 bases and J dropped 4 bases, with 9 bases sitting between them. Germline lookup yields CDR1 GTSNPN and CDR2 SVGIG (reference sequence). The CDR3 runs to 13 residues. The CDR3 nucleotides read TGTGCCTGGAGTGTCCGGCGGCTCTATGGCTACACCTTC. Residues: CAWSVRRLYGYTF.

This clone was picked up one time. This chain joins TRBV7-2 and TRBJ1-4; D perhaps matches TRBD1 (5 bases). Germline V gene sequence: CDR1 SGHTA, CDR2 FQGNSA. With 1 base removed from V and 8 bases from J, the gap between germline ends came to 14 bases. This CDR3 is built from 15 residues. The CDR3 DNA reads as TGTGCCAGCAGCTTAGTATCAGGGATGGGGGAAAAACTGTTTTTT. This codes for CASSLVSGMGEKLFF. Together with reference TRBV7-2 and TRBJ1-4, the CDR3 gives the full variable domain: GAGVSQSPSNKVTEKGKDVELRCDPISGHTALYWYRQSLGQGLEFLIYFQGNSAPDKSGLPSDRFSAERTGGSVSTLTIQRTQQEDSAVYLCASSLVSGMGEKLFFGSGTQLSVL.

The gene calls are TRBV5-1 and TRBJ2-2, with unresolved D. This CDR3 region has 15 residues. The V end was cut by 2 bases, the J end by 1 base, with 9 bases between. The germline V gene has CDR1 SGHRS and CDR2 YFSETQ. The CDR3 DNA reads as TGCGCCAGCAGCTTTGGCGGCGGGAACACCGGGGAGCTGTTTTTT. Encoded protein: CASSFGGGNTGELFF.

This clone showed up just a few times. The rearrangement joins TRBV5-4 to TRBJ1-1; 7 bases agree with TRBD1. Per the germline V gene, CDR1 is SGHNT and CDR2 is YYREEE (reference sequence). The V and J ends lost 0 bases and 8 bases, in that order; junction bases with no gene match: 10. CDR3 size: 15 residues. The CDR3 spells CASSLDRSMTGEAFF. The CDR3 DNA reads as TGTGCCAGCAGCTTGGATCGGTCCATGACAGGGGAAGCTTTCTTT.

The V and J genes are TRBV6-5 and TRBJ2-7; 10 bases match TRBD1. The V gene's germline CDR1 is MNHEY and CDR2 SVGAGI. V dropped 7 bases and J dropped 6; count of bases not matched to a gene: 12. This CDR3 has 15 residues. The CDR3 sequence: CASKQPGQGTLEQYF. The CDR3 bases are TGTGCCAGCAAACAACCGGGACAGGGGACTCTCGAGCAGTACTTC.

V gene TRBV30 combines with J gene TRBJ1-1; a possible D gene is TRBD1 (6 bases). In germline, CDR1 is GTSNPN, CDR2 SVGIG (reference sequence). The CDR3 consists of 14 residues. The V end lost 0 bases, the J end lost 11 bases, and 19 bases lay between the germline ends. The CDR3 spells CAWSVQPGGARAFF. The CDR3 region has the DNA TGTGCCTGGAGTGTACAACCTGGGGGGGCTCGCGCTTTCTTT.

Turning to this clone: Other DNA sequences in the sample encode the same CDR3. V usage is TRBV10-3 and J usage is TRBJ1-1; D unclear. The V end was cut by 3 bases, the J end by 8 bases, with 7 bases between. The CDR3 extends over 11 amino acids. CDR1 is ENHRY and CDR2 is SYGVKD in the germline V gene. The DNA for the CDR3 is TGTGCCATCAGTGACACCGGGGAAGCTTTCTTT. It translates to CAISDTGEAFF.

This clone showed up just a few times. The rearrangement uses TRBV7-8 and TRBJ1-1, with D perhaps TRBD1 (6 bases). The CDR3 sequence is 15 residues long. Between the trimmed V and J ends, which lost 2 bases and 2 bases, there was a span of 12 bases. CDR1 and CDR2 from the germline V gene are SGHVS and FQNEAQ. The CDR3 nucleotides are TGTGCCAGCAGCTTACCCAGGGGAGTAAACACTGAAGCTTTCTTT. It encodes CASSLPRGVNTEAFF. Variable domain in full (rest from reference TRBV7-8 and TRBJ1-1): GAGVSQSPRYKVAKRGQDVALRCDPISGHVSLFWYQQALGQGPEFLTYFQNEAQLDKSGLPSDRFFAERPEGSVSTLKIQRTQQEDSAVYLCASSLPRGVNTEAFFGQGTRLTVV.

This rearrangement joins TRBV19 to TRBJ1-1; D may be TRBD1 (5 bases). The CDR3 runs 15 residues. Trimming shortened V by 1 base and J by 3 bases, and 12 bases separated the two germline ends. Germline CDR1 and CDR2: LNHDA and SQIVND (reference sequence). Here the CDR3 DNA reads TGTGCCAGTAGTATAGCCCACGACAGCCACACTGAAGCTTTCTTT. Its translation is CASSIAHDSHTEAFF.

The chain couples TRBV9 to TRBJ2-7; 7 bases line up with TRBD2. This CDR3 has 13 amino acids. The V gene end was trimmed by 2 bases and the J gene end by 6 bases; junction bases not matched to a gene: 5. Per the germline V gene, CDR1 is SGDLS and CDR2 is YYNGEE. In nucleotides, the CDR3 is TGTGCCAGCAGCGTGGGCGGGAGCGGCGAGCAGTACTTC. Residues: CASSVGGSGEQYF.

This clone was observed once. V is TRBV27 and J is TRBJ2-5; D perhaps matches TRBD2 (6 bases). Trimming left V 6 bases short and J 4 bases short, with 21 bases between. CDR3 length equals 16 residues. The V gene's germline CDR1 is MNHEY and CDR2 SMNVEV (reference sequence). CDR3 residues: CASRLLTSRGSETQYF. In DNA form, the CDR3 reads TGTGCCAGCAGGCTTCTAACGAGCCGGGGGTCAGAGACCCAGTACTTC.

The rearrangement joins TRBV5-1 to TRBJ1-2, with 8 bases that match TRBD1. CDR3 size: 12 residues. Germline CDR1 and CDR2: SGHRS and YFSETQ. V gave up 7 bases and J gave up 2 bases; unmatched junction bases: 1. CDR3 sequence (DNA): TGCGCCAGCGGACAGGGCAACTATGGCTACACCTTC. This translates into CASGQGNYGYTF.

The J gene is TRBJ1-1, the V gene TRBV11-3; D not resolved. The germline gives CDR1 SGHNT, CDR2 YENEEA. The V and J ends lost 0 bases and 0 bases respectively, with 11 bases between them. The CDR3 loop spans 16 amino acids. The CDR3 loop reads CASSLDRQRMNTEAFF. The CDR3 coding sequence is TGTGCCAGCAGCTTAGATCGGCAGCGCATGAACACTGAAGCTTTCTTT. The variable domain in full, completed from reference TRBV11-3 and TRBJ1-1, reads EAGVVQSPRYKIIEKKQPVAFWCNPISGHNTLYWYLQNLGQGPELLIRYENEEAVDDSQLPKDRFSAERLKGVDSTLKIQPAELGDSAVYLCASSLDRQRMNTEAFFGQGTRLTVV.